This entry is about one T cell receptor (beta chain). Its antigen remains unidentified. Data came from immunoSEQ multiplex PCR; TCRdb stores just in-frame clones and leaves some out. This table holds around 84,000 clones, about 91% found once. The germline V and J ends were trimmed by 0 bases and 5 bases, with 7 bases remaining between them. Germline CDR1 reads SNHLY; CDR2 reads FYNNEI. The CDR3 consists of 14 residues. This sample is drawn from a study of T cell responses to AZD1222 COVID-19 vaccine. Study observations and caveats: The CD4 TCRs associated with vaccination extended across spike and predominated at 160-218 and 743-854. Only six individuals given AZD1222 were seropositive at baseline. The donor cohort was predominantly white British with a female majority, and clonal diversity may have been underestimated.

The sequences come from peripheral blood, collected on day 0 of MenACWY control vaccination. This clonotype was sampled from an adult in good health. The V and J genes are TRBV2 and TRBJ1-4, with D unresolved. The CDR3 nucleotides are TGTGCCAGCAGTGAAGCGGATATGAATGAAAAACTGTTTTTT. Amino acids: CASSEADMNEKLFF.